This is a list of T cell receptor beta chains from one sample in a study of metastatic and nonmetastatic thyroid tumors. From the PCR reads, TCRdb re-called clones with MiXCR. The table includes over 45,000 clones, about 25% detected once. The sample taken for sequencing was blood. Receptors were obtained from a male donor with papillary thyroid cancer or a benign thyroid nodule (not recorded which). Some clones in this sample may be carry-over from other donors' samples. The conserved cysteine and the conserved F or W are not part of the CDR3 here.

>TRBJ2-3|TRBV5-1
ASRLWLAGETDTQY
>TRBJ2-1|TRBV20-1
STTHRDYWESHEQF
>TRBJ2-4|TRBV28
ASSRGSGSNIQY
>TRBJ2-1|TRBV11-2
ASSPNSGGIDEQF
>TRBJ1-3|TRBV4-1
ATSTADSGNTIY
>TRBJ2-1|TRBV30
AWVDSNEQF
>TRBJ2-1|TRBV10-2
ASSSTSGRVNEQF
>TRBJ2-3|TRBV12-3/TRBV12-4
ASSPTGGNTDTQY
>TRBJ2-7|TRBV20-1
SARDSRAEIYEQY
>TRBJ2-7|TRBV7-2
ASSLSSQGMYEQY
>TRBJ1-2|TRBV10-3
AISGTDNNYGYT
>TRBJ2-7|TRBV30
ACKGFRSYEQY
>TRBJ1-3|TRBV20-1
SARGSPRGNTIY
>TRBJ2-7|TRBV9
ASSVAASSYEQY
>TRBJ2-1|TRBV20-1
SATQGNYNEQF
>TRBJ2-7|TRBV6-1
ATMSGVLYEQY
>TRBJ2-7|TRBV27
ASSSLPGYYEQY
>TRBJ2-2|TRBV20-1
SARGVGVVTGELF
>TRBJ1-2|TRBV28
ASSLSGTTKRDGYT
>TRBJ2-1|TRBV19
ASSGLAGRNEQF
>TRBJ1-1|TRBV19
ASRYGGRNTEAF
>TRBJ1-3|TRBV12-3/TRBV12-4
ASSFRVNSGNTIY
>TRBJ2-7|TRBV10-3
AISGGFIGGSYEQY
>TRBJ2-1|TRBV20-1
SADGNRGSSYNEQF
>TRBJ2-7|TRBV6-2/TRBV6-3
ASSYRDRDEQY
>TRBJ1-6|TRBV6-1
ASSEGAGSPLH
>TRBJ1-6|TRBV18
ASSLGTLGESPLH
>TRBJ2-7|TRBV12-3/TRBV12-4
ASSRSDRTYEQY
>TRBJ2-1|TRBV12-5
ASAQSGNEQF
>TRBJ1-1|TRBV11-2
ASSSIPGGTEAF
>TRBJ2-7|TRBV11-3
ASSLSASYEQY
>TRBJ2-2|TRBV5-1
ASSSLTSGTGELF
>TRBJ2-1|TRBV28
ASSFGEIPYNEQF
>TRBJ2-1|TRBV24-1
ATSGVRLAHSYNEQF
>TRBJ1-2|TRBV6-1
ASSTQGASGSGYT
>TRBJ2-5|TRBV7-9
ASSNRDSGVFETQY
>TRBJ2-4|TRBV4-2
ASSQDSGGRYIQY
>TRBJ2-2|TRBV4-1
ASSQEEPDRGGTGELF
>TRBJ2-7|TRBV7-7
ASSLGPSNYVEQY
>TRBJ1-1|TRBV15
ATSRDQGKAF
>TRBJ1-3|TRBV18
ASSPITESTGNTIY
>TRBJ2-3|TRBV6-4
ASSDGHTDTQY
>TRBJ1-6|TRBV6-1
ASGRGNSPLH
>TRBJ2-7|TRBV28
ASSFLLDGLTYEQY
>TRBJ2-1|TRBV4-1
ASSRLSDFYNEQF
>TRBJ2-7|TRBV11-2
ASSPPRRLASSYEQY
>TRBJ1-1|TRBV20-1
SARDPGTFNTEAF
>TRBJ2-4|TRBV27
ASRAPGVTNDIQY
>TRBJ2-2|TRBV30
AWKLTNTGELF
>TRBJ1-2|TRBV6-1
ASSEVGNYGYT